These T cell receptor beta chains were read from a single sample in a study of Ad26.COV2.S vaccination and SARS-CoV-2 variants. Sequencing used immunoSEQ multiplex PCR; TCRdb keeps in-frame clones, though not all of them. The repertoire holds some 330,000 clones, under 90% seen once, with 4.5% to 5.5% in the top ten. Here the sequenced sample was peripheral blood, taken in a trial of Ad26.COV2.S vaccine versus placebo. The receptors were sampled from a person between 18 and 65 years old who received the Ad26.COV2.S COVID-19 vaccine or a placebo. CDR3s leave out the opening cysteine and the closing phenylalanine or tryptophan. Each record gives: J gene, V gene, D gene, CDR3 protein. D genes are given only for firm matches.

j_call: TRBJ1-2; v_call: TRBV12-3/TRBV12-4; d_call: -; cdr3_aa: ASSGRLYGYT
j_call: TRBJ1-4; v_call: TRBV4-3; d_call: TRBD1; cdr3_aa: ASSYNPWDSTGDWEKLF
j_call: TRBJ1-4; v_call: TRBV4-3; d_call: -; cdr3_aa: ASSQGLDEKLF
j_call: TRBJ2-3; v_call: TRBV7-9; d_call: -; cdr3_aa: ASSFGAWGTDTQY
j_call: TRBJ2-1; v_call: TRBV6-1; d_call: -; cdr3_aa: ASSEISGVYNEQF
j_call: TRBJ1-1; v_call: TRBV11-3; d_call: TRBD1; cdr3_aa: ASSLDRGPEAF
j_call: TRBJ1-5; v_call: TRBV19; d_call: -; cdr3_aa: ASSTQLGQTYSNQPQH
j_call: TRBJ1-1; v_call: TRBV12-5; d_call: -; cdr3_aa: ASGPGGTEAF
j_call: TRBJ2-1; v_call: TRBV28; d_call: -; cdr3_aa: ASSPPVGSGLNEQF
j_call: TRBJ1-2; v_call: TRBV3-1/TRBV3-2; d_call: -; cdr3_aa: ASSPGGSYGYT
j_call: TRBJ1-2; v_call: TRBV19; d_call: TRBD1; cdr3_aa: ASQDRAIHGYT
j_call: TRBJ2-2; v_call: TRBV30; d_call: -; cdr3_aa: AWSASRWSGNTGELF
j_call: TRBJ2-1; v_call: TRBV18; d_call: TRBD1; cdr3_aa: ASSPATGGYNEQF
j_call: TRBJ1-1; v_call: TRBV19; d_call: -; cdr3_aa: ASSFKGGPFMNTEAF
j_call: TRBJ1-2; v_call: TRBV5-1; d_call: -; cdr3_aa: ASSQTDYGYT
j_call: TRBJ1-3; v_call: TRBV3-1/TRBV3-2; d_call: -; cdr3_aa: ASSQDPPGGNTIY
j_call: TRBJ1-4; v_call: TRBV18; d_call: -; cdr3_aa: ASSRQKGEKLF
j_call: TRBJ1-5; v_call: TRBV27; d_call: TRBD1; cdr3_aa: ASSSEQGQGQPQH
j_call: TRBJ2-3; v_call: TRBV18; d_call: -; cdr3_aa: ASSQGAADTDTQY
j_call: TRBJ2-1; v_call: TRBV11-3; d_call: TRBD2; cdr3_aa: ASSLLPGTSDDYNEQF
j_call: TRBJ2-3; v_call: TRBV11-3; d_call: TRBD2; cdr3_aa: ASSLVELAGDTQY
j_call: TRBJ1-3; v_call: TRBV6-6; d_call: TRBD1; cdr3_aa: ASSQIDRAGNTIY
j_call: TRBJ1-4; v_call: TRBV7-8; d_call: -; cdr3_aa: ASSGREGVDEKLF
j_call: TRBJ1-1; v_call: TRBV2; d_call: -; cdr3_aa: ASSEYPPDMNTEAF
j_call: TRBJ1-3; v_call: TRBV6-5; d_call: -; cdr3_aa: ASSTVGNTIY
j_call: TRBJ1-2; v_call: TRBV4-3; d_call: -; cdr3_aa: ASSQRGQLNYGYT
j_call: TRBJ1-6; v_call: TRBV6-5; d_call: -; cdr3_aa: ASKRREAFSPLH
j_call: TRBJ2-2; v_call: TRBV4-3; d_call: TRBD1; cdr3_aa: ASSQEWIQGHGELF